Described below is a single T cell receptor (beta chain) sequence and its context. Between the trimmed V and J ends, which lost 8 bases and 2 bases, there was a span of 12 bases. From germline, CDR1 is MGHDK and CDR2 SYGVNS. The CDR3 is 13 amino acids. This sample stems from a study of siplizumab effects on memory and regulatory T cells. Sequencing used immunoSEQ multiplex PCR; TCRdb keeps in-frame clones, though not all of them. The sample holds 94,000 or so clones; 93% are singletons and the top ten take 5.5% to 7.5%. What was sequenced was CD8+ T cells sorted from blood. The V gene is TRBV25-1, the J gene TRBJ1-2; D gene ambiguous. The sequence was collected from a human donor in good health. The CDR3, as DNA: TGTGCCAGCTCGCGCGGCCTAAACTATGGCTACACCTTC. Its translation is CASSRGLNYGYTF.